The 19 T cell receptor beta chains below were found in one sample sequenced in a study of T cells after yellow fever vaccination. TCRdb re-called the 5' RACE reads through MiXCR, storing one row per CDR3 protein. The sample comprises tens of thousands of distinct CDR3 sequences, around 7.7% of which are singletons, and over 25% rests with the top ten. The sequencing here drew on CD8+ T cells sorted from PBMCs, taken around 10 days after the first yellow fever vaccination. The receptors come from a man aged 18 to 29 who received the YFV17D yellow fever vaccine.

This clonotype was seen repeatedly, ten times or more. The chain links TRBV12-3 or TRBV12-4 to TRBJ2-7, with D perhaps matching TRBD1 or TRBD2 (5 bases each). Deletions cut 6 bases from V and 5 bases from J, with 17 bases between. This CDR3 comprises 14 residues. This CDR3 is CASSPGRLGDEQYF. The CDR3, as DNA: TGTGCCAGCAGCCCCGGACGTCTGGGGGACGAGCAGTACTTC.

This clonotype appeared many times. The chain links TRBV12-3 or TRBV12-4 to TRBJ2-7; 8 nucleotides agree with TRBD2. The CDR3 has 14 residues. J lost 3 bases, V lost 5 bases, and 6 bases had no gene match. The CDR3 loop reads CASSRGGLNYEQYV. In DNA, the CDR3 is TGTGCCAGCAGTCGCGGGGGGCTTAACTACGAGCAGTACGTC.

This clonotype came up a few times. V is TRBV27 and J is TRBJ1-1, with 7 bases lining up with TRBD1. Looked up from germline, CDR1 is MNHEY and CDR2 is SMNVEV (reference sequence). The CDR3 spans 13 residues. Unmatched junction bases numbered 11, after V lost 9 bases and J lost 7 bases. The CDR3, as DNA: TGTGCCAGTCGGAAAGGGGGCTCGAATGAAGCTTTCTTT. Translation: CASRKGGSNEAFF.

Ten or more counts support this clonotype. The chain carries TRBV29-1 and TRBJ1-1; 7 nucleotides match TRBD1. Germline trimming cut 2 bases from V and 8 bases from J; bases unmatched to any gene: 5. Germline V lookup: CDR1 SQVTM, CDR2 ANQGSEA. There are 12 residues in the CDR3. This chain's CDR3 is CSVERGRTEAFF. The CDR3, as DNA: TGCAGCGTTGAAAGGGGGCGAACCGAAGCTTTCTTT.

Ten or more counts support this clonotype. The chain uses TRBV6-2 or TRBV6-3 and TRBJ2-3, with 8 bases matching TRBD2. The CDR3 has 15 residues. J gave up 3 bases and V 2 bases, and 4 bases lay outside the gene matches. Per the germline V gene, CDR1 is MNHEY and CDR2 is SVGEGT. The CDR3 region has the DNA TGTGCCAGCAGTTACGAGCGGGGGTGGACAGATACGCAGTATTTT. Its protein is CASSYERGWTDTQYF.

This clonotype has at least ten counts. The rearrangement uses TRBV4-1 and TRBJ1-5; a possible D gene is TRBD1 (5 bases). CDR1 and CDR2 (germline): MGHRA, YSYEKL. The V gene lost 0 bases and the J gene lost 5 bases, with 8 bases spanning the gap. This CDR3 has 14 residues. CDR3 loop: CASSQDGGDQPQHF. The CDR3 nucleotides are TGCGCCAGCAGCCAAGATGGGGGGGATCAGCCCCAGCATTTT.

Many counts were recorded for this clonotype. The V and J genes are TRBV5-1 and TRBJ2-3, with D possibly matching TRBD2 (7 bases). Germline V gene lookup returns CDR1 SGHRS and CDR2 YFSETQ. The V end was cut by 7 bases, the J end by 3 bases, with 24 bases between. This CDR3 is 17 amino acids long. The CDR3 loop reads CASGNVEDGGLTDTQYF. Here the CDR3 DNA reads TGCGCCAGCGGGAATGTCGAGGACGGGGGGCTTACAGATACGCAGTATTTT.

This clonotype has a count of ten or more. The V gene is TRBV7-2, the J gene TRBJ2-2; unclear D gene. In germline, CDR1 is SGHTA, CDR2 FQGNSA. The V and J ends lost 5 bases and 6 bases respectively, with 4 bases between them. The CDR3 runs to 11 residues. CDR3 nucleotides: TGTGCCAGCAGCCTGGCCGGGGAGCTGTTTTTT. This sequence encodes CASSLAGELFF. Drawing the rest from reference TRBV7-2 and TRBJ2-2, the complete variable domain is GAGVSQSPSNKVTEKGKDVELRCDPISGHTALYWYRQSLGQGLEFLIYFQGNSAPDKSGLPSDRFSAERTGGSVSTLTIQRTQQEDSAVYLCASSLAGELFFGEGSRLTVL.

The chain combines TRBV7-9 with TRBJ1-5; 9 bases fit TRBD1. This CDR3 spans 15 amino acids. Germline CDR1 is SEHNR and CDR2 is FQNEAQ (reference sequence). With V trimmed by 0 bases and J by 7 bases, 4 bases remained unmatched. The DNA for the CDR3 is TGTGCCAGCAGCTTAGCCGGGACAGGGCGACAGCCCCAGCATTTT. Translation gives CASSLAGTGRQPQHF.

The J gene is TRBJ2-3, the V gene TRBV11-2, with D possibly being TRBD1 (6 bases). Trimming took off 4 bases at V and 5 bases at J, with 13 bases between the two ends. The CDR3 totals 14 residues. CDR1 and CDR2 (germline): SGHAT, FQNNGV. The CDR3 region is CASSSDRLGDTQYF. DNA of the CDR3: TGTGCCAGCAGCTCAGACAGGCTCGGAGATACGCAGTATTTT.

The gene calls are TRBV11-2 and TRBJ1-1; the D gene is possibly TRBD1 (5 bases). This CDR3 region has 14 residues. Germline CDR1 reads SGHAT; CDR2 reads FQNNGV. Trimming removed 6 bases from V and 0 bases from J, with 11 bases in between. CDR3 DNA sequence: TGTGCCAGCAGAAGACAGAGCTTGAACACTGAAGCTTTCTTT. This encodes CASRRQSLNTEAFF.

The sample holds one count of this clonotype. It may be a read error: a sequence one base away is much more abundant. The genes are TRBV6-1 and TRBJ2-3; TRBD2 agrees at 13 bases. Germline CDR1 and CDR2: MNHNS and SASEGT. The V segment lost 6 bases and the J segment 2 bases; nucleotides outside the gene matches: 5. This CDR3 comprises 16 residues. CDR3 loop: CASSLTSGGATDTQYF. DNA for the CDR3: TGTGCCAGCAGCCTCACTAGCGGGGGGGCCACAGATACGCAGTATTTT.

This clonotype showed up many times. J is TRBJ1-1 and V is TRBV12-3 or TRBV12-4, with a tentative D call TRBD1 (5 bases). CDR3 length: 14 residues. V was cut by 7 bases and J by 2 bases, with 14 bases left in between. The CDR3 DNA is TGTGCCAGCACTGGGGCAAGCCCTAACACTGAAGCTTTCTTT. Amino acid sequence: CASTGASPNTEAFF.

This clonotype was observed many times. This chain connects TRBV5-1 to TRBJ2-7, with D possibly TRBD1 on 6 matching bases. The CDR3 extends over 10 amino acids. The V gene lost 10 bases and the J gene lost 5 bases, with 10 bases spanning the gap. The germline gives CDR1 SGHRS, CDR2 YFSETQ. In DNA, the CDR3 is TGCGCCTCCAGGGGTAACGAGCAGTACTTC. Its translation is CASRGNEQYF.

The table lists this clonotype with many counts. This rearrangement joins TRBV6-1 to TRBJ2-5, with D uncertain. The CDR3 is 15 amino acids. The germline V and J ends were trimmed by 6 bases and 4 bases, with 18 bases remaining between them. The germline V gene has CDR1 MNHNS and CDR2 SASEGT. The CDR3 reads CASSNAAHRRETQYF. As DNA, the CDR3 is TGTGCCAGCAGCAATGCGGCACACCGGAGAGAGACCCAGTACTTC.

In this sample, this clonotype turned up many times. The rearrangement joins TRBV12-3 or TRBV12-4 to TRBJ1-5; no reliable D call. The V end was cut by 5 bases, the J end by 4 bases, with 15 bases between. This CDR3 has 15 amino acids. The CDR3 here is CASSPPRAGNQPQHF. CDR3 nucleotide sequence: TGTGCCAGCAGTCCCCCAAGGGCGGGAAATCAGCCCCAGCATTTT.

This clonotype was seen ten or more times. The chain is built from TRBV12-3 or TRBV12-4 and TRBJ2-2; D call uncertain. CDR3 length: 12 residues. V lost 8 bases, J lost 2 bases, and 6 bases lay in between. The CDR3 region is CASLANTGELFF. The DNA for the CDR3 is TGTGCCAGCCTGGCAAACACCGGGGAGCTGTTTTTT.

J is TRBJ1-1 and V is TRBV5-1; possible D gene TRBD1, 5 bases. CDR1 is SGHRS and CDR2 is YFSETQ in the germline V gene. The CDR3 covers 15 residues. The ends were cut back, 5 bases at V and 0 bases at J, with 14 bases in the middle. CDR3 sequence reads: CASRGLGTMNTEAFF. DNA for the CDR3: TGCGCCAGCAGGGGGCTGGGGACCATGAACACTGAAGCTTTCTTT.

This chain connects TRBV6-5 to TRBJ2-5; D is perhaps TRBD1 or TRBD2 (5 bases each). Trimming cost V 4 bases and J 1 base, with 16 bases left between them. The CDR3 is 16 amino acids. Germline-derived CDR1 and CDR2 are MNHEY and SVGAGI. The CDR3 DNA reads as TGTGCCAGCAGTTTCGGACCAGAGGGGCCCCAAGAGACCCAGTACTTC. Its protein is CASSFGPEGPQETQYF.